This T cell receptor (beta chain) was observed in a study of blood T cell repertoires in COVID-19. Germline loops: CDR1 SNHLY, CDR2 FYNNEI. The ends were cut back, 4 bases at V and 0 bases at J, with 7 bases in the middle. This CDR3 is 14 amino acids long. Libraries were prepared by immunoSEQ multiplex PCR; TCRdb keeps only in-frame clonotypes and omits some of them. The sample yields around 140,000 clones, 84% seen once. The cohort comprised adults aged about 18 to 100 years residing in about two dozen US areas. The rearrangement uses TRBV2 and TRBJ1-3, with D hard to call. Sequencing was carried out using PBMCs or T cells enriched from blood (not recorded which). The sequence was collected from a woman in her forties or fifties with acute COVID-19. The CDR3: CASSGAISGNTIYF. Here the CDR3 DNA reads TGTGCCAGCAGTGGGGCCATCTCTGGAAACACCATATATTTT. The full variable domain, its missing parts supplied by reference TRBV2 and TRBJ1-3, is EPEVTQTPSHQVTQMGQEVILRCVPISNHLYFYWYRQILGQKVEFLVSFYNNEISEKSEIFDDQFSVERPDGSNFTLKIRSTKLEDSAMYFCASSGAISGNTIYFGEGSWLTVV.